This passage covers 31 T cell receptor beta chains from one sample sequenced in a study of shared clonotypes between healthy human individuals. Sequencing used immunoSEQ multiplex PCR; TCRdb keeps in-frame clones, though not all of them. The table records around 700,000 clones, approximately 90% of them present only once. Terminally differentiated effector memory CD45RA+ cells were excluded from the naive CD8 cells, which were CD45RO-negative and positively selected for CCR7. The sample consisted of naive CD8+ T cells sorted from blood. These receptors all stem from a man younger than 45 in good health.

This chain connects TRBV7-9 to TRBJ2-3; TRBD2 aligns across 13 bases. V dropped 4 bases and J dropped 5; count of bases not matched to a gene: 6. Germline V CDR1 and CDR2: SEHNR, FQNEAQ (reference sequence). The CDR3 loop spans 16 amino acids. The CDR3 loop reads CASSSRLAGGRDTQYF. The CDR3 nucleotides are TGTGCCAGCAGCTCTAGACTAGCGGGAGGAAGAGATACGCAGTATTTT.

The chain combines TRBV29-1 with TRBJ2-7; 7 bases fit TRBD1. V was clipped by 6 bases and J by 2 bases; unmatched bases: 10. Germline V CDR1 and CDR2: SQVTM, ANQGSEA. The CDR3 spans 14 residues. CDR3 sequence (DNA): TGCAGCGTCGCCGCGGAGCAGGGGGCCTACGAGCAGTACTTC. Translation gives CSVAAEQGAYEQYF.

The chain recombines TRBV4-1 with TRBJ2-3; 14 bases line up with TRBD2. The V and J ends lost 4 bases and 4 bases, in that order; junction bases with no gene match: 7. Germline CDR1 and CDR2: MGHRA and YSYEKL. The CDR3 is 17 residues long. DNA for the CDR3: TGCGCCAGCAGCCTGACTAGCGGGAGGGAAGGTTCAGATACGCAGTATTTT. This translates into CASSLTSGREGSDTQYF.

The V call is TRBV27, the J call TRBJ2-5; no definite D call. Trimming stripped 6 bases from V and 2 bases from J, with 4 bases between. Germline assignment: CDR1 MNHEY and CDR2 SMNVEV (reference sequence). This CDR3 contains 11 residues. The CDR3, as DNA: TGTGCCAGCAGGGTGCAAGAGACCCAGTACTTC. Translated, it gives CASRVQETQYF.

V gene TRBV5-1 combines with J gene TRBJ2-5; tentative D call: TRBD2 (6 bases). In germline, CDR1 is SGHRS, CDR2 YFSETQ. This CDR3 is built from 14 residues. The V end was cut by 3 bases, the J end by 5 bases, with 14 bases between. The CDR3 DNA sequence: TGCGCCAGCAGCTCCCCCCTGGGAGGTGAGACCCAGTACTTC. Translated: CASSSPLGGETQYF.

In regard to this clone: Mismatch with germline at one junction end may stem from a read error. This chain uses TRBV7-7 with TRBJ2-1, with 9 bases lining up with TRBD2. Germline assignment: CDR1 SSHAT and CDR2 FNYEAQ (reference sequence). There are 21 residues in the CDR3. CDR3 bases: TGTGCTAGCAGCTTAGGACCCCGTCTAGCGGGACTGGGTCCATCCTACAATGAGCAGTTCTTC. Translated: CASSLGPRLAGLGPSYNEQFF.

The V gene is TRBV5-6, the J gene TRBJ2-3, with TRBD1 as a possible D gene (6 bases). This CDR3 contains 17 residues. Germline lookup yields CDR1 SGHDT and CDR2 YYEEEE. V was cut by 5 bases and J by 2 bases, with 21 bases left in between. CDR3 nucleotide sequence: TGTGCCAGCAGTTCATACCAACAGGGCCCCCCCACAGATACGCAGTATTTT. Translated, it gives CASSSYQQGPPTDTQYF.

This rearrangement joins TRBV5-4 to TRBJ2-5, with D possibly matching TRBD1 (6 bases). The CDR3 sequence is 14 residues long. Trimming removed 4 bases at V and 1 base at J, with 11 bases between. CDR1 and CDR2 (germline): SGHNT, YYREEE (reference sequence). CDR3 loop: CASSPDSFQETQYF. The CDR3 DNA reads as TGTGCCAGCAGCCCGGACAGCTTCCAAGAGACCCAGTACTTC.

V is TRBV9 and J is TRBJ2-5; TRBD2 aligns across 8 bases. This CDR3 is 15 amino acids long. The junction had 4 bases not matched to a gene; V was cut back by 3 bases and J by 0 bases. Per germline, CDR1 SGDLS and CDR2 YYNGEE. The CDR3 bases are TGTGCCAGCAGCGGGAGCGGGAGAAACCAAGAGACCCAGTACTTC. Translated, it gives CASSGSGRNQETQYF.

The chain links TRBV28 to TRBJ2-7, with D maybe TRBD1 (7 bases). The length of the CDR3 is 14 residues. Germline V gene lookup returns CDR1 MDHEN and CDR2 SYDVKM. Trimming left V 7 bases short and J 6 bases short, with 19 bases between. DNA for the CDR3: TGTGCCAGCACCATTCAGGGGGGTTTGCGCGAGCAGTACTTC. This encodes CASTIQGGLREQYF.

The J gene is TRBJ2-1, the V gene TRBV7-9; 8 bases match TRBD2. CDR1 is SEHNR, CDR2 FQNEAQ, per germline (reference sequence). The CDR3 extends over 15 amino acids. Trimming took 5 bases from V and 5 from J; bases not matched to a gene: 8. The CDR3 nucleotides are TGTGCCAGCAGCCAGCCGGGACTAGAACACAATGAGCAGTTCTTC. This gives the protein CASSQPGLEHNEQFF.

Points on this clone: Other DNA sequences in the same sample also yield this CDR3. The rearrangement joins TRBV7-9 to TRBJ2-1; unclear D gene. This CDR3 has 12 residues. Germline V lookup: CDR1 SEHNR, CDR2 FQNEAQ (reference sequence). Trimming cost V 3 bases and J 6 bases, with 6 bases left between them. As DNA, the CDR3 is TGTGCCAGCAGCTTCTTGCCCAATGAGCAGTTCTTC. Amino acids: CASSFLPNEQFF. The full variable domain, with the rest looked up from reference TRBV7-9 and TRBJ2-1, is DTGVSQNPRHKITKRGQNVTFRCDPISEHNRLYWYRQTLGQGPEFLTYFQNEAQLEKSRLLSDRFSAERPKGSFSTLEIQRTEQGDSAMYLCASSFLPNEQFFGPGTRLTVL.

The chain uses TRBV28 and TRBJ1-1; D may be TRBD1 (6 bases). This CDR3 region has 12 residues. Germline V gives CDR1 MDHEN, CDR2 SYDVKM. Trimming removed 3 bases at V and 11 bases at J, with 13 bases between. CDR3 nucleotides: TGTGCCAGCAGTTTGATGCGGGGGCTTGCTTTCTTT. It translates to CASSLMRGLAFF.

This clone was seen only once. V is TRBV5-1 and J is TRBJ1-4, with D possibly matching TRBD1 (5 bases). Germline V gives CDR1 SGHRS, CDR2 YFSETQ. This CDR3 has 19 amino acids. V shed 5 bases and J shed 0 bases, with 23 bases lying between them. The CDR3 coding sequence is TGCGCCAGCAGAAATGGCGAAGGAGGGGTCCGCGCAACTAATGAAAAACTGTTTTTT. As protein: CASRNGEGGVRATNEKLFF.

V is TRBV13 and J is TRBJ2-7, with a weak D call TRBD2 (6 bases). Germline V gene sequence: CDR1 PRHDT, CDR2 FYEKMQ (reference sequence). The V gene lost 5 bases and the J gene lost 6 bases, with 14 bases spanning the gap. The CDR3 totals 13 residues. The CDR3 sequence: CASSQVAGSEQYF. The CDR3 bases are TGTGCCAGCAGCCAGGTTGCCGGGAGCGAGCAGTACTTC.

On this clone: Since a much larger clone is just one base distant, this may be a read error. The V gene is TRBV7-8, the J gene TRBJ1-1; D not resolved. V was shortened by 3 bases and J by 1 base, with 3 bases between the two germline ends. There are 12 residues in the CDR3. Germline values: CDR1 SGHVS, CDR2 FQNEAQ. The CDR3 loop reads CASSFGNTEAFF. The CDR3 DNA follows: TGTGCCAGCAGCTTCGGGAACACTGAAGCTTTCTTT.

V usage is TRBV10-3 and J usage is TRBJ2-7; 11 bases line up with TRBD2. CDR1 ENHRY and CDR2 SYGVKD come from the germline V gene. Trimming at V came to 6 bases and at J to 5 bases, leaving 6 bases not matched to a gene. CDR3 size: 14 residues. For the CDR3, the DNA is TGTGCCATCAGGGATACTAGCGGGAGAGACGAGCAGTACTTC. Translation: CAIRDTSGRDEQYF.

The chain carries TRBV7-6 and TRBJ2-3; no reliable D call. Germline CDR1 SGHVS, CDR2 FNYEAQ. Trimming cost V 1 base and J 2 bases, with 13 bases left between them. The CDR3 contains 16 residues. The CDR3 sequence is CASSLVGDTYTDTQYF. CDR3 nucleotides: TGTGCCAGCAGCTTAGTGGGCGACACATACACAGATACGCAGTATTTT.

CDR3 in DNA: TGTGCCAGTATATCTCGGGACAGGGGGTTGAGCGGGGAGCTGTTTTTT. Its translation: CASISRDRGLSGELFF. The chain couples TRBV19 to TRBJ2-2, with 11 nucleotides matching TRBD1. V was pared by 7 bases and J by 7 bases, with 11 bases of the junction left unmatched. The CDR3 is 16 residues long. The germline V gene encodes CDR1 LNHDA and CDR2 SQIVND (reference sequence).

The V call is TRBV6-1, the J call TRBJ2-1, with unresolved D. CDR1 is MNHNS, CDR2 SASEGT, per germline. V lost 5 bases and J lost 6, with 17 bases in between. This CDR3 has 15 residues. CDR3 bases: TGTGCCAGCAGTATCCGGGCCCGCGCCTTCAATGAGCAGTTCTTC. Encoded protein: CASSIRARAFNEQFF.

CDR3 in amino acids: CASSPLAGGGNEQFF. As DNA, the CDR3 is TGTGCCAGCAGCCCACTAGCGGGAGGAGGCAATGAGCAGTTCTTC. The V call is TRBV7-3, the J call TRBJ2-1; 12 nucleotides agree with TRBD2. The CDR3 is 15 residues long. The junction had 5 bases not matched to a gene; V was cut back by 5 bases and J by 6 bases. Germline CDR1 SGHTA, CDR2 FQGTGA.

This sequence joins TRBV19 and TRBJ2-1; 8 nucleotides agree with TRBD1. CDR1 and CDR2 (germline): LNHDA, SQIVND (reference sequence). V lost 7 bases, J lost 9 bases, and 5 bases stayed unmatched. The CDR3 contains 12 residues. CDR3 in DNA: TGTGCCAGTAATACTGACAGGGGTGAGCAGTTCTTC. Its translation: CASNTDRGEQFF. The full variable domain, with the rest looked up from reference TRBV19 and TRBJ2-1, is DGGITQSPKYLFRKEGQNVTLSCEQNLNHDAMYWYRQDPGQGLRLIYYSQIVNDFQKGDIAEGYSVSREKKESFPLTVTSAQKNPTAFYLCASNTDRGEQFFGPGTRLTVL.

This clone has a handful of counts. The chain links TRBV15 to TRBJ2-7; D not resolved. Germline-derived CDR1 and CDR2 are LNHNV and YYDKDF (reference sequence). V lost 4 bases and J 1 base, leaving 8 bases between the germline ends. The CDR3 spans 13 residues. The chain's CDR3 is CATSTGSSYEQYF. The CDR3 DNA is TGTGCCACCAGCACTGGGTCATCCTACGAGCAGTACTTC.

The CDR3 sequence: CASSLVLLTRANEQFF. The CDR3 coding sequence is TGTGCCAGCAGCTTAGTACTCCTTACTAGGGCCAATGAGCAGTTCTTC. This chain uses TRBV7-2 with TRBJ2-1, with D possibly TRBD2 on 5 matching bases. Trimming pared 1 base from V and 6 bases from J, leaving 16 bases between. Germline lookup yields CDR1 SGHTA and CDR2 FQGNSA. CDR3 length: 16 amino acids.

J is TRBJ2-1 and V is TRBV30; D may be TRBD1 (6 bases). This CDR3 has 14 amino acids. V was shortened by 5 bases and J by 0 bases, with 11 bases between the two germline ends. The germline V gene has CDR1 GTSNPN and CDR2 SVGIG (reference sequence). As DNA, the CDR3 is TGTGCCTGGGGGGACAAAAACTCCTACAATGAGCAGTTCTTC. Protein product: CAWGDKNSYNEQFF.

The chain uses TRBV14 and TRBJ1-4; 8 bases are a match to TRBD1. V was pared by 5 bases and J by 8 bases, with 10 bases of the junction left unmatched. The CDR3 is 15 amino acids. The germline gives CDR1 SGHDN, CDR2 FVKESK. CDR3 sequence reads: CASSTRDRRGEKLFF. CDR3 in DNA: TGTGCCAGCAGCACTCGGGACAGGCGAGGGGAAAAACTGTTTTTT.

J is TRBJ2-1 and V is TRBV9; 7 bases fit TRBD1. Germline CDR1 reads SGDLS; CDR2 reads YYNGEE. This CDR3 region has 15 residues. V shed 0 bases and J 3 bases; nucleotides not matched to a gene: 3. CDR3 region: CASSVAGTDYNEQFF. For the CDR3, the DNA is TGTGCCAGCAGCGTAGCCGGGACAGACTACAATGAGCAGTTCTTC. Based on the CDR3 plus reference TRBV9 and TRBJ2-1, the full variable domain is DSGVTQTPKHLITATGQRVTLRCSPRSGDLSVYWYQQSLDQGLQFLIQYYNGEERAKGNILERFSAQQFPDLHSELNLSSLELGDSALYFCASSVAGTDYNEQFFGPGTRLTVL.

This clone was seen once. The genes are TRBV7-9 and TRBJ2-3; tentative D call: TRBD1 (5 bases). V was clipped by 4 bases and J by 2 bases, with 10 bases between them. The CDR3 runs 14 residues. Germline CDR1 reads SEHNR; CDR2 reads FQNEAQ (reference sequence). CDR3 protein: CASSYTGFTDTQYF. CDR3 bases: TGTGCCAGCAGCTATACAGGATTCACAGATACGCAGTATTTT.

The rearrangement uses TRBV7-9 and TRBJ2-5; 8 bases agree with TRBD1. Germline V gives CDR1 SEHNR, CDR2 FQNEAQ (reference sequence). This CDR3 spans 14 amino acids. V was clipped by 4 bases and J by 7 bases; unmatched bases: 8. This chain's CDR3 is CASSSPGQDRTQYF. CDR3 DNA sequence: TGTGCCAGCAGCTCTCCGGGACAGGATCGGACCCAGTACTTC.

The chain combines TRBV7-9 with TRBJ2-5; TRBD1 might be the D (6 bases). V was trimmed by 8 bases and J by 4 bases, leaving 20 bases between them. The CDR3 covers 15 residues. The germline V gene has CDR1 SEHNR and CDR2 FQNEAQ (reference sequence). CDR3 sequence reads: CASDARQGPGETQYF. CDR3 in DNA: TGTGCCAGCGATGCACGGCAGGGGCCCGGAGAGACCCAGTACTTC.

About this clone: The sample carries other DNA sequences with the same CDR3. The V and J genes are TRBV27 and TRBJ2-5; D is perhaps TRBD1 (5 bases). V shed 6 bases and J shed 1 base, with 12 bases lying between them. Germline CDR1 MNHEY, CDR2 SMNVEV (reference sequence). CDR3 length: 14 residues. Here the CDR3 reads CASSSLDSQETQYF. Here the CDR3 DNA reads TGTGCCAGCAGCTCTCTCGACAGCCAAGAGACCCAGTACTTC.